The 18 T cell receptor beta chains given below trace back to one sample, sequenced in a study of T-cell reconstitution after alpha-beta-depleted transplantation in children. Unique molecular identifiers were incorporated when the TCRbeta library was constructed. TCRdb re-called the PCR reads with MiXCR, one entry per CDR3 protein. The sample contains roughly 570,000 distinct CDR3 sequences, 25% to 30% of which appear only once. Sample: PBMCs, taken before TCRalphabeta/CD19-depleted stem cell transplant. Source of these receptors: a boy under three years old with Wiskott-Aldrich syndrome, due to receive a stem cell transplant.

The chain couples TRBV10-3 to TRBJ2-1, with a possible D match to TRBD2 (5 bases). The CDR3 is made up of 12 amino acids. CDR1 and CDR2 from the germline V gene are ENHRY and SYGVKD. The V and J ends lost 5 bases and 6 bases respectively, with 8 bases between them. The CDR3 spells CAISSSVNEQFF. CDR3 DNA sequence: TGTGCCATCAGTAGTAGCGTCAATGAGCAGTTCTTC.

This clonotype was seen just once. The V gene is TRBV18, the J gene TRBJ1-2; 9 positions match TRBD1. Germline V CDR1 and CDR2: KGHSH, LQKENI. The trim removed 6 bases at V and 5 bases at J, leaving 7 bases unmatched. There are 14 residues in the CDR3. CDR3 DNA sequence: TGTGCCAGCTCTCCGACAGGGGGGGAATATGGCTACACCTTC. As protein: CASSPTGGEYGYTF.

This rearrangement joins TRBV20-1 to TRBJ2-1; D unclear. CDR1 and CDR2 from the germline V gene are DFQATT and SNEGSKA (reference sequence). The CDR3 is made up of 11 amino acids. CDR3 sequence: CRASSYNEQFF. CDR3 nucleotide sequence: TGCAGGGCGAGCTCCTACAATGAGCAGTTCTTC.

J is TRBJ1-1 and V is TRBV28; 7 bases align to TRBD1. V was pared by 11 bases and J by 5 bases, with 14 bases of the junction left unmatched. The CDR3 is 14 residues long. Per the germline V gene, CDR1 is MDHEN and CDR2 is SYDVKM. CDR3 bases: TGTGCCCACGGGAGGGGGCCTAGGTCTACTGAAGCTTTCTTT. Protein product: CAHGRGPRSTEAFF.

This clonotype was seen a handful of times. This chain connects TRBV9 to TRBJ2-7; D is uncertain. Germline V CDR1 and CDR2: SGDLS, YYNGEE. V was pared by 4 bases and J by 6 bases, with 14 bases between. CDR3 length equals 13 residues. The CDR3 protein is CASSISPSSEQYF. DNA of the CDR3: TGTGCCAGCAGCATTAGCCCCAGTTCCGAGCAGTACTTC.

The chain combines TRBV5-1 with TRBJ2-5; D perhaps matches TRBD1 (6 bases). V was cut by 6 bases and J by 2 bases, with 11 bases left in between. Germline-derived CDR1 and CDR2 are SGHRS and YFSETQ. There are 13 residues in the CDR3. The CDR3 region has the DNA TGCGCCAGCAATTACGGACAGCAAGAGACCCAGTACTTC. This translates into CASNYGQQETQYF. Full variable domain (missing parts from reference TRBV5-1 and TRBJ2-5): KAGVTQTPRYLIKTRGQQVTLSCSPISGHRSVSWYQQTPGQGLQFLFEYFSETQRNKGNFPGRFSGRQFSNSRSEMNVSTLELGDSALYLCASNYGQQETQYFGPGTRLLVL.

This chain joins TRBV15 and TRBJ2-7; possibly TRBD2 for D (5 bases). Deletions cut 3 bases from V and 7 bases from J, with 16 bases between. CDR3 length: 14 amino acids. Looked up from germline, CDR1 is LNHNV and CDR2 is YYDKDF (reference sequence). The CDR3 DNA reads TGTGCCACCAGCAGGGAAACTAGATTGGGGGAGCAGTACTTC. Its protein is CATSRETRLGEQYF.

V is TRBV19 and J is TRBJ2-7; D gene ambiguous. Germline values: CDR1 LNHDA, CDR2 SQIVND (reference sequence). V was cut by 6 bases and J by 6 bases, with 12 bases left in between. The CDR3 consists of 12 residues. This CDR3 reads CASRGPFGEQYF. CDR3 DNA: TGTGCCAGTAGAGGCCCCTTTGGCGAGCAGTACTTC.

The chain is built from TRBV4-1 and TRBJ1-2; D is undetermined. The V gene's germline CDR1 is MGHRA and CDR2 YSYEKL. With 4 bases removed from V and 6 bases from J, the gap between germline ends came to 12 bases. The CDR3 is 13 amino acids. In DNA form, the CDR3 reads TGCGCCAGCAGCCGGCGGGAGTTGGATGGCTACACCTTC. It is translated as CASSRRELDGYTF.

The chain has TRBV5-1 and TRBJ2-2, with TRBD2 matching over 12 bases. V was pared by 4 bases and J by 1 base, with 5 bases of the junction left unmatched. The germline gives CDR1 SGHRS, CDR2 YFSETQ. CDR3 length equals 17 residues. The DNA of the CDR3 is TGCGCCAGCAGCCCTCTGACTAGCGGGGGGAACACCGGGGAGCTGTTTTTT. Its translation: CASSPLTSGGNTGELFF.

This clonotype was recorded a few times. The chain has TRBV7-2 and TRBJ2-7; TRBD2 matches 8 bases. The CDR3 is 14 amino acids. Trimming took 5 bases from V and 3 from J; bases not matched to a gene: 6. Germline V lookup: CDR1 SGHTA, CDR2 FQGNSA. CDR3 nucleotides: TGTGCCAGCAGCGCAAGCGGGAGTGGCTACGAGCAGTACTTC. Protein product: CASSASGSGYEQYF. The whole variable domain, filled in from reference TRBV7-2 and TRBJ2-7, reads GAGVSQSPSNKVTEKGKDVELRCDPISGHTALYWYRQSLGQGLEFLIYFQGNSAPDKSGLPSDRFSAERTGGSVSTLTIQRTQQEDSAVYLCASSASGSGYEQYFGPGTRLTVT.

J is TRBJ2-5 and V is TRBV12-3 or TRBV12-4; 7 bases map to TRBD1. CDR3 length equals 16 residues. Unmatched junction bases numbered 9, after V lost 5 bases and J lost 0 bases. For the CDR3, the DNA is TGTGCCAGCAGTGCGCGCCTACAGGGGTACCAAGAGACCCAGTACTTC. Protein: CASSARLQGYQETQYF.

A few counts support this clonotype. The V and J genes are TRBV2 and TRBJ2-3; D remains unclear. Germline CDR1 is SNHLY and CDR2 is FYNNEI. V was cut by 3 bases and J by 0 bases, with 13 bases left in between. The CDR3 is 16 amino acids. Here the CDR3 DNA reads TGTGCCAGCAGTGAGCTAACTATTTCTAGCACAGATACGCAGTATTTT. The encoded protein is CASSELTISSTDTQYF.

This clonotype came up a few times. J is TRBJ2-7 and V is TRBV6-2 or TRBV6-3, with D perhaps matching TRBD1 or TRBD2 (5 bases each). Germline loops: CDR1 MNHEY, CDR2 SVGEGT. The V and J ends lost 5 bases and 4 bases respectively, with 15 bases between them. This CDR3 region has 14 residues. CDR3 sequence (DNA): TGTGCCAGCAGTCTGGGACGACCGTATTACGAGCAGTACTTC. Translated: CASSLGRPYYEQYF.

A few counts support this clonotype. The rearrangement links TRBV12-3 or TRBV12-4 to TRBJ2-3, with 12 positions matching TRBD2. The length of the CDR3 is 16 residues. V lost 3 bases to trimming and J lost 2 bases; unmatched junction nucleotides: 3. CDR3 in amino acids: CASSFRLAGATDTQYF. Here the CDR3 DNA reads TGTGCCAGCAGTTTTCGACTAGCGGGAGCCACAGATACGCAGTATTTT.

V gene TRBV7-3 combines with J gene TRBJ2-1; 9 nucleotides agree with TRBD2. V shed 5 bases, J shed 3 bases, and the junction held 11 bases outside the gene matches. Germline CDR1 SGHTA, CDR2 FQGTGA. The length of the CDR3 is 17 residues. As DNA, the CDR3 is TGTGCCAGCAGCCCAGCGGGTAGCGGGAGTTACTACAATGAGCAGTTCTTC. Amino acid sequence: CASSPAGSGSYYNEQFF.

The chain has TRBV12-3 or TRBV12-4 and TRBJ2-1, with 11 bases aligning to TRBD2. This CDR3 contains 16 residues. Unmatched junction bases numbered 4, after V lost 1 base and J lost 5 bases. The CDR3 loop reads CASSLETSGTHNEQFF. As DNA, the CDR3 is TGTGCCAGCAGTTTAGAGACTAGCGGGACCCACAATGAGCAGTTCTTC.

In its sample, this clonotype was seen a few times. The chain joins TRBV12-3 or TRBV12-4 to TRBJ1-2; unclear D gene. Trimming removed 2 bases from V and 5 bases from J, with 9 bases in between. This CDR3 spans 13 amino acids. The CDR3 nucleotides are TGTGCCAGCAGTTTATTGGTAGAATATGGCTACACCTTC. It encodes CASSLLVEYGYTF.